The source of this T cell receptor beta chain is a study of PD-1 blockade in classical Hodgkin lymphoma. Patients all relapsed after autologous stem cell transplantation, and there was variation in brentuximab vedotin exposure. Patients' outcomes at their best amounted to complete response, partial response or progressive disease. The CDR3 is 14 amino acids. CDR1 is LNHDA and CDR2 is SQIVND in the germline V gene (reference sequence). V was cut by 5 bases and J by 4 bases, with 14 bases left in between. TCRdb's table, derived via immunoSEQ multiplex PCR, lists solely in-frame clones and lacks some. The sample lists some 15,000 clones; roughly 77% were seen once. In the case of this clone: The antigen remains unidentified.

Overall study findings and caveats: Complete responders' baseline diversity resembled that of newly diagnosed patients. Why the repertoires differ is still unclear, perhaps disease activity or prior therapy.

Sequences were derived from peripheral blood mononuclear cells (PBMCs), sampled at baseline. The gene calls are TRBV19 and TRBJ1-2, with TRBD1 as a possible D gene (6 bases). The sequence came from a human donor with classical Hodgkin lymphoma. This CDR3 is CASSPTGYGYGYTF. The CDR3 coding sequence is TGTGCCAGTAGTCCTACAGGGTACGGCTATGGCTACACCTTC.